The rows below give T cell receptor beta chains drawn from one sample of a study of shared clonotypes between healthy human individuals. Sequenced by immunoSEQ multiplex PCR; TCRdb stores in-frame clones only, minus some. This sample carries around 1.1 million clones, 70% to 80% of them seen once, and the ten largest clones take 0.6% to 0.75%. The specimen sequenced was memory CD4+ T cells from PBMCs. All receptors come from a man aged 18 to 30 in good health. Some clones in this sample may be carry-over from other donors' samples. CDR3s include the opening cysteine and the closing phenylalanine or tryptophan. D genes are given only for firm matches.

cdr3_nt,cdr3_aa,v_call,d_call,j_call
TGTGCTAGTGGCCACACGGGGTCGGTCCCGATGACAGAAAACACCGGGGAGCTGTTTTTT,CASGHTGSVPMTENTGELFF,TRBV12-5,.,TRBJ2-2
TGCAGTGCTGGGGACCAAGAGACCCAGTACTTC,CSAGDQETQYF,TRBV20-1,.,TRBJ2-5
TGTGCCTCGGGCGGGCACTCTGGAAACACCATATATTTT,CASGGHSGNTIYF,TRBV9,.,TRBJ1-3
TGTGCCACCTCACTCAGGGCAGGCCCTTACAATGAGCAGTTCTTC,CATSLRAGPYNEQFF,TRBV6-1,.,TRBJ2-1
TGTGCCAGCAGCGTACAGGGGAGTTGGCAGGAGACCCAGTACTTC,CASSVQGSWQETQYF,TRBV5-4,TRBD1,TRBJ2-5
TGTGCCAGCAGCCGCCAGCAGGGAGGATCCTACGAGCAGTACTTC,CASSRQQGGSYEQYF,TRBV7-2,.,TRBJ2-7
TGTGCCAGCAGGTCTACCGATAGAGATACGCAGTATTTT,CASRSTDRDTQYF,TRBV28,.,TRBJ2-3
TGTGCCAGCAGTCCTCAGACAGGGATTAGCAATCAGCCCCAGCATTTT,CASSPQTGISNQPQHF,TRBV28,TRBD1,TRBJ1-5
TGTGCCAGCTCACCACCTAACCAAGAGACCCAGTACTTC,CASSPPNQETQYF,TRBV18,.,TRBJ2-5
TGTGCCAGCAGGCCGGGACAGTTCTATGGCTACACCTTC,CASRPGQFYGYTF,TRBV5-4,TRBD1,TRBJ1-2